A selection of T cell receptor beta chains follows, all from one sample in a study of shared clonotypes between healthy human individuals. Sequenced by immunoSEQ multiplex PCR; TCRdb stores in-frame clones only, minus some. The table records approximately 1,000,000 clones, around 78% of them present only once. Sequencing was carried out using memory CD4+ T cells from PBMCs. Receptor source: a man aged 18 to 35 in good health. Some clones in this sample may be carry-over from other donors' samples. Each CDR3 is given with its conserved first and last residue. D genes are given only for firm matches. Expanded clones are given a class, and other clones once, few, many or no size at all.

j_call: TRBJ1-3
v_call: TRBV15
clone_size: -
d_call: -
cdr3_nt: TGTGCCACCAGCAGAGCCGGGACACCTGGAAACACCATATATTTT
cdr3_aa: CATSRAGTPGNTIYF

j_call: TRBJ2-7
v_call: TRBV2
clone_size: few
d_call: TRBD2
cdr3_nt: TGTGCCAGCAGTTACTTTCCGGGACTAGCGGACTACGAGCAGTACTTC
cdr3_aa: CASSYFPGLADYEQYF

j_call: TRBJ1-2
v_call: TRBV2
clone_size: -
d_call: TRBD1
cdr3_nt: TGTGCCAGCATGGACAGGGCCTATAACTATGGCTACACCTTC
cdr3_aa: CASMDRAYNYGYTF

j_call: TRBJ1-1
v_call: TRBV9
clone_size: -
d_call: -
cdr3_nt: TGTGCCAGCAGCGTAGGCCAACTCATGAACACTGAAGCTTTCTTT
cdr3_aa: CASSVGQLMNTEAFF

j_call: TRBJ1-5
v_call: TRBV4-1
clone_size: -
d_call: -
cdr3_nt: TGCGCCAGCAGCCAAGAGCAGGTCGCAGGAGGGAATCAGCCCCAGCATTTT
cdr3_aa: CASSQEQVAGGNQPQHF

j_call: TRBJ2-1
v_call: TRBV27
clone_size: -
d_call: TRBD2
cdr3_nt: TGTGCCAGCACCAACGGGGGAGCGGGAGTTAATAAGCAGTTCTTC
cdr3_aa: CASTNGGAGVNKQFF

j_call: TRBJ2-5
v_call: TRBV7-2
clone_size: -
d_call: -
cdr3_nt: TGTGCCAGCAGCCGGCCGGACGCGGGGACCCAGTACTTC
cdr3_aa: CASSRPDAGTQYF

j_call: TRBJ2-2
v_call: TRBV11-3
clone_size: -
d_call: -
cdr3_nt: TGTGCCAGCAGCCTGACAGTTAACACCGGGGAGCTGCTTTTT
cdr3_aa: CASSLTVNTGELLF

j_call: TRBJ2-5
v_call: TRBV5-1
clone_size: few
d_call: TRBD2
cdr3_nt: TGCGCCAGCAGCCCAATAGCGGGCCTCGAGACCCAGTACTTC
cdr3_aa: CASSPIAGLETQYF

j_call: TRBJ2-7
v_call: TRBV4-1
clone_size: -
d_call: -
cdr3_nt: TGCGCCAGCAGCCAAGCGGACTCCTCCTACGAGCAGTACTTC
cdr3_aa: CASSQADSSYEQYF

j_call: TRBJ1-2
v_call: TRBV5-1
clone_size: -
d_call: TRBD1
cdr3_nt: TGCGCCAGCAGCTTACAGGGGGGGATTAACTATGGCTACACCTTC
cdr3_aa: CASSLQGGINYGYTF

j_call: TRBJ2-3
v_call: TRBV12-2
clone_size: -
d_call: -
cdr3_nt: TGTGCAAGCCGGACAGGGAGGACAGATACGCAGTATTTT
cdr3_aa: CASRTGRTDTQYF

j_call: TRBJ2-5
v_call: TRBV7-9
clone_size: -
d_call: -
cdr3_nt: TGTGCCAGCAGCGTCGACATACAAGAGACCCAGTACTTC
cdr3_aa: CASSVDIQETQYF

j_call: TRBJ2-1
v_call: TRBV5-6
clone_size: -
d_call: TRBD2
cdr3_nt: TGTGCCAGCAGCTCCTTAGCGGGGGGAAGAGGTGAGCAGTTCTTC
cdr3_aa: CASSSLAGGRGEQFF

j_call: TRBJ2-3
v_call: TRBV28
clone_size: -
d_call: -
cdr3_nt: TGTGCCAGCAGTGAGGGGGACACCAGCACAGATACGCAGTATTTT
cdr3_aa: CASSEGDTSTDTQYF

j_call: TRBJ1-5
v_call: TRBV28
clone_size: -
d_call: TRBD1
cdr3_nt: TGTGCCAGCAGCATCGGGACAGTCCCATCAGGGTCCCAGCATTTT
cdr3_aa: CASSIGTVPSGSQHF

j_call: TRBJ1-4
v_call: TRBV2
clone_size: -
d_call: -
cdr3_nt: TGTGCCAGCAGGGGGCGCCGGGCTAATGAAAAACTGTTTTTT
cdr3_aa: CASRGRRANEKLFF

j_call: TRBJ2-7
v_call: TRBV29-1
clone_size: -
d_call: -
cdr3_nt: TGCAGCGTTGAGGCGCGGGGACCGAGCTACGAGCAGTACTTC
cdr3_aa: CSVEARGPSYEQYF

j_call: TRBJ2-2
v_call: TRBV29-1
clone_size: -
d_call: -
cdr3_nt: TGCAGCGTTGGGAACGGGGAGCTGTTTTTT
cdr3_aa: CSVGNGELFF

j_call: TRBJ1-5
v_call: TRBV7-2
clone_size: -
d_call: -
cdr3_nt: TGTGCCAGCAGCTTAGAGATAAATCAGCCCCAGCATTTT
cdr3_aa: CASSLEINQPQHF

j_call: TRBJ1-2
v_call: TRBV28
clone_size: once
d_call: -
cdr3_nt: TGTGCCAGCAGTATCGGGACTGCCTATGGCTACACCTTC
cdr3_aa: CASSIGTAYGYTF

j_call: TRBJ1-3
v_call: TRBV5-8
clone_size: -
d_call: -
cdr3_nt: TGTGCCAGCAGCGGGACTTTCTCTGGAAACACCATATATTTT
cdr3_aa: CASSGTFSGNTIYF

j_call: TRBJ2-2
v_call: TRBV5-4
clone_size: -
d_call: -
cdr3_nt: TGTGCCAGCAGCTTGGGCGCAGGGGACACCGGGGAGCTGTTTTTT
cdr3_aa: CASSLGAGDTGELFF

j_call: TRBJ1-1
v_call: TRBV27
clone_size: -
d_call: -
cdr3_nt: TGTGCCAGCAGTTCACGACAGCCTTTCACTGAAGCTTTCTTT
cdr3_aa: CASSSRQPFTEAFF

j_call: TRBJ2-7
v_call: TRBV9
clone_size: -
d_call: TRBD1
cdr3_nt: TGTGCCAGCAACCCAACCGGGACAGGGGGCCTCGAGCAGTACTTC
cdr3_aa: CASNPTGTGGLEQYF

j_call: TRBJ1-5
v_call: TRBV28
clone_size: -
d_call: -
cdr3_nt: TGTGCCAGCACCGATCTCCGGTCGGGCCTCAGTCAGCCCCAGCATTTT
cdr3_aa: CASTDLRSGLSQPQHF

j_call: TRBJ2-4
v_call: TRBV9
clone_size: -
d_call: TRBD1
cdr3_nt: TGTGCCAGCAGCGAGGGACAGGGGGCGGCCAAAAACATTCAGTACTTC
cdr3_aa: CASSEGQGAAKNIQYF

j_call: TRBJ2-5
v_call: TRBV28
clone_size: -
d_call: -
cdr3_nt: TGTGCCAGCAGTTACGTGGGGATCGACCAGTACTTC
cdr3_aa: CASSYVGIDQYF

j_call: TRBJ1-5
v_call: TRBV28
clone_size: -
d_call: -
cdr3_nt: TGTGCCAGCAGTATGACGGGCAGGGGCTTAAATCAGCCCCAGCATTTT
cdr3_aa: CASSMTGRGLNQPQHF

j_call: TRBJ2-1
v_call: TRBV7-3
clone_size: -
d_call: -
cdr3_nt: TGTGCCAGCAGCTTGGCTGCGGCGGCAAAGCAGTTCTTC
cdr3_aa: CASSLAAAAKQFF

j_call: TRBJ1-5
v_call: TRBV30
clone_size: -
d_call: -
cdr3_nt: TGTGCCTGGAAGACGGGGGGATCTAGCAATCAGCCCCAGCATTTT
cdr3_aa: CAWKTGGSSNQPQHF

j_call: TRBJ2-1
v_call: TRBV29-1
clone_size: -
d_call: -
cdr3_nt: TGCAGCGTGTTGGGGCCTACACCAACCCAGTTCTTC
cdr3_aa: CSVLGPTPTQFF

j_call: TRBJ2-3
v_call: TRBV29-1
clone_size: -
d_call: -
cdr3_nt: TGCAGCGCTCAACTGGGGGTCGGCACAGATACGCAGTATTTT
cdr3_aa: CSAQLGVGTDTQYF

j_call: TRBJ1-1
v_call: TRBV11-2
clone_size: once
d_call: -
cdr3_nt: TGTGCCAGCAGCTTGTCCGCATGGTCGGCTGAAGCTTTCTTT
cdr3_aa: CASSLSAWSAEAFF

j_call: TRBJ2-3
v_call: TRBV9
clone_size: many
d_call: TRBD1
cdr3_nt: TGTGCCAGCAGCGTAGGGGACAGGGGATCAGATACGCAGTATTTT
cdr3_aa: CASSVGDRGSDTQYF

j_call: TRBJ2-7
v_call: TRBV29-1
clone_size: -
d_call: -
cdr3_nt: TGCAGCGTTGAATGGCCACCCGGGGATTTCTACGAGCAGTACTTC
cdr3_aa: CSVEWPPGDFYEQYF

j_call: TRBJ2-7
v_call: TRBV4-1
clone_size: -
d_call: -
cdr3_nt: TGCGCCAGCAGCCCCCAGGGAAGCTCCGGGACTGGCTCCTACGAGCAGTACTTC
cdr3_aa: CASSPQGSSGTGSYEQYF

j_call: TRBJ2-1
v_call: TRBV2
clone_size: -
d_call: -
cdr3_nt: TGTGCCAGCCGTATGACTCGGGAAAGCTCCTACAATGAGCAGTTCTTC
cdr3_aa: CASRMTRESSYNEQFF

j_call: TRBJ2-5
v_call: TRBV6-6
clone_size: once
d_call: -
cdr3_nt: TGTGCCAGCAGCCCCACCGGCAACCAAGAGACCCAGTACTTC
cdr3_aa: CASSPTGNQETQYF

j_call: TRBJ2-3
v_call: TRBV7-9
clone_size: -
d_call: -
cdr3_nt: TGTGCCAGCAGCTTAGCCAGAGGTCGCACAGATACGCAGTATTTT
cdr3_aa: CASSLARGRTDTQYF

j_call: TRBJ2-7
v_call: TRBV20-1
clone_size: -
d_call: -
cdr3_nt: TGCAGCCCACGGAGCTCCTACGAGCAGTACTTC
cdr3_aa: CSPRSSYEQYF

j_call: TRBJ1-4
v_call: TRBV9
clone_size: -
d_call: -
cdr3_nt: TGTGCCAGCAGCCTTACGGACGGTAATGAAAAACTGTTTTTT
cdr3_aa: CASSLTDGNEKLFF

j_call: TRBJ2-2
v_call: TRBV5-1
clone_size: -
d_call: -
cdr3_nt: TGCGCCAGCTGCCGGGACTTCACTACCGGGGAGCTGTTTTTT
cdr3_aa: CASCRDFTTGELFF

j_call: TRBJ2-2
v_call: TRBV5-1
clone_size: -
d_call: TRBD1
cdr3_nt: TGCGCCAGCAGCTCGGGACAGGGGGCCACCGGGGAGCTGTTTTTT
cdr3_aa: CASSSGQGATGELFF

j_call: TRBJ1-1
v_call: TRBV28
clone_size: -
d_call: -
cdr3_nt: TGTGCCAGCAGACCTCCGGGACAAGGCCTGAACACTGAAGCTTTCTTT
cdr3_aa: CASRPPGQGLNTEAFF

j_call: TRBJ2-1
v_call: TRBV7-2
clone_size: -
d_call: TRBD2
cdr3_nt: TGTGCCAGCAGCCTAGCGGGAAGCTCCTACAATGAGCAGTTCTTC
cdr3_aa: CASSLAGSSYNEQFF

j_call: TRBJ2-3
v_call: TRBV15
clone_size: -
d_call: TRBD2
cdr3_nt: TGTGCCACCAGCACAAAGGAACTAGCGGCTAGCACAGATACGCAGTATTTT
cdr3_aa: CATSTKELAASTDTQYF

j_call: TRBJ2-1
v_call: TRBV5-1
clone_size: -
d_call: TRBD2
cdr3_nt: TGCGCCAGCACGTTATCTAGCGGGAGCAACTCCTACAATGAGCAGTTCTTC
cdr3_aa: CASTLSSGSNSYNEQFF

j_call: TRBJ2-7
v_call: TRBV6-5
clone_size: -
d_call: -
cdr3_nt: TGTGCCAGCAGTTACCCTGGAACCTACGAGCAGTACTTC
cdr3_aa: CASSYPGTYEQYF

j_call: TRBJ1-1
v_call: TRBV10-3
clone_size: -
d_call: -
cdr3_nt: TGTGCCATCAGTAAGGACAGCATCACTGAAGCTTTCTTT
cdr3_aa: CAISKDSITEAFF

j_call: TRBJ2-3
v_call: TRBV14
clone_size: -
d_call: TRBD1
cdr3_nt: TGTGCCAGCAGCCAAGCTCCGGGACAGGGGTGGGCCACAGATACGCAGTATTTT
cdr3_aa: CASSQAPGQGWATDTQYF

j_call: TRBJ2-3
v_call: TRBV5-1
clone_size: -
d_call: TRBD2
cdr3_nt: TGCGCCAGCAGCTCCGGGACTAGCGTGACAGATACGCAGTATTTT
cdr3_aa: CASSSGTSVTDTQYF

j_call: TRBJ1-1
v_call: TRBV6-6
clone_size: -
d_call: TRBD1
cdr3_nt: TGTGCCAGCAGTTCCGCGGACAGGGGGCATGAAGCTTTCTTT
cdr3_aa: CASSSADRGHEAFF

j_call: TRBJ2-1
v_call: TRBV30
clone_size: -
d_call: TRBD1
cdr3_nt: TGTGCCTGGAGACAAGGGGGCCGTGCCAATGAGCAGTTCTTC
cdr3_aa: CAWRQGGRANEQFF

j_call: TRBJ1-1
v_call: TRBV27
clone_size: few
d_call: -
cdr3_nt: TGTGCCAGCAGTTTAACCTTCGGAGGGAACACTGAAGCTTTCTTT
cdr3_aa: CASSLTFGGNTEAFF